This is a list of T cell receptor beta chains from one sample in a study of OX40 agonist ivuxolimab in advanced cancers. Sequenced by immunoSEQ multiplex PCR; TCRdb stores in-frame clones only, minus some. Of tens of thousands of clones listed, around nine tenths are singletons. Sequenced here: CD4+ or CD8+ T cells sorted from blood, sampled in a trial of the OX40 agonist ivuxolimab. The source of these receptors is an adult with an advanced solid tumor such as melanoma, head and neck, liver or kidney cancer. Both conserved end residues are part of each CDR3. A D gene is named only where the DNA matches it firmly. Clone size is shown for a subset of rows, as once, few, many or a class of expanded clone.

clone_size	d_call	cdr3_length	v_call	j_call	cdr3_nt	cdr3_aa
NA	TRBD1	14	TRBV19	TRBJ2-7	TGTGCCAGTAGTGGGGACAGGGGGCTTTACGAGCAGTACTTC	CASSGDRGLYEQYF
NA	NA	15	TRBV19	TRBJ2-3	TGTGCCAGTAGTACGACCCGGGACGACACAGATACGCAGTATTTT	CASSTTRDDTDTQYF
NA	TRBD2	15	TRBV2	TRBJ2-7	TGTGCCAGCAGTCTTACTAGCGGGATAGGATCCGAGCAGTACTTC	CASSLTSGIGSEQYF
NA	TRBD2	15	TRBV5-1	TRBJ2-3	TGCGCCAGCAGCTTGGCAGCGGGAGGGTCAGATACGCAGTATTTT	CASSLAAGGSDTQYF
NA	NA	15	TRBV28	TRBJ2-7	TGTGCCAGCAGTGGGGGTTGGGCAGGGGTGTACGAGCAGTACTTC	CASSGGWAGVYEQYF
NA	TRBD1	14	TRBV7-9	TRBJ2-1	TGTGCCAGCAGCCCTGGGACAGTGGGGGACCGGCTGTTCTTC	CASSPGTVGDRLFF
NA	TRBD1	15	TRBV5-1	TRBJ1-3	TGCGCCAGCAGATTGGGGACAGACTCTGGAAACACCATATATTTT	CASRLGTDSGNTIYF
NA	TRBD1	12	TRBV30	TRBJ1-2	TGTGCCGGCACCGGGACAGGGTATGGCTACACCTTC	CAGTGTGYGYTF
NA	TRBD2	15	TRBV5-1	TRBJ2-7	TGCGCCAGCGGGCTTTCGACTAGCGGGACCTACGAGCAGTACTTC	CASGLSTSGTYEQYF
NA	TRBD2	15	TRBV18	TRBJ2-7	TGTGCCAGCTCACCAATGAGCGGGAGCTCCTACGAGCAGTACTTC	CASSPMSGSSYEQYF
NA	NA	14	TRBV7-9	TRBJ2-7	TGTGCCAGCAGCTTGGGGCAGGGATCCCACGAGCAGTACTTC	CASSLGQGSHEQYF
once	TRBD2	15	TRBV19	TRBJ2-7	TGTGCCAGTAGTATAGCGGAGCGGGGGATCTACGAGCAGTACTTC	CASSIAERGIYEQYF
NA	NA	14	TRBV10-1	TRBJ2-2	TGCGCCAGCAGTGTGGGGGGAGGCACCGGGGAGCTGTTTTTT	CASSVGGGTGELFF
NA	NA	12	TRBV19	TRBJ2-5	TGTGCCAGTAGTGTCGGTCAAGAGACCCAGTACTTC	CASSVGQETQYF
NA	NA	19	TRBV7-2	TRBJ2-7	TGTGCCAGCAGCACTCAAGGAACGCCCGGGGTAGCTTCCGGGTACGAGCAGTACTTC	CASSTQGTPGVASGYEQYF
NA	NA	14	TRBV5-1	TRBJ1-1	TGCGCCAGCAGCTTGCACGACACGACCGATGAAGCTTTCTTT	CASSLHDTTDEAFF
NA	NA	15	TRBV11-2	TRBJ2-7	TGTGCCAGCAGCTTAGATCCCTCTCCAGCGAGAGAGCAGTACTTC	CASSLDPSPAREQYF
NA	NA	13	TRBV11-2	TRBJ1-1	TGTGCCAGCAGCTTAGATCGGAGGGGGAAAGCTTTCTTT	CASSLDRRGKAFF